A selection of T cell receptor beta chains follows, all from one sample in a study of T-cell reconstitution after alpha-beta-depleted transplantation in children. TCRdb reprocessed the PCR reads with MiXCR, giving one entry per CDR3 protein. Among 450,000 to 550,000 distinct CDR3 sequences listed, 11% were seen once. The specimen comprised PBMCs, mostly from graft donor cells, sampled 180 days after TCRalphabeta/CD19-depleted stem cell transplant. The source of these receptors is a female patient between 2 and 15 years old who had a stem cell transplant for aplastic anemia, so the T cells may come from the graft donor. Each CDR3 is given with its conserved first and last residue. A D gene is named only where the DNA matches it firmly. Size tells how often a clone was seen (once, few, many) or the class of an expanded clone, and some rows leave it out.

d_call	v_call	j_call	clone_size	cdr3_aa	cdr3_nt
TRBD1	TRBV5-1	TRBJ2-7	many	CASSMIGQGAYEQYF	TGCGCCAGCAGCATGATCGGACAGGGTGCCTACGAGCAGTACTTC
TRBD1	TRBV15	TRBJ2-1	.	CATSRGQGRDEQFF	TGTGCCACCAGCCGAGGACAGGGTCGGGATGAGCAGTTCTTC
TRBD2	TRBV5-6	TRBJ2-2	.	CASSLGGLASIGELFF	TGTGCCAGCAGCCTAGGGGGACTAGCGTCTATCGGGGAGCTGTTTTTT
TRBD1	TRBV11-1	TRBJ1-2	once	CASSHVPGQDYGYTF	TGTGCCAGCAGCCACGTACCGGGACAGGACTATGGCTACACCTTC
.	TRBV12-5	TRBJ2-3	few	CASGLGLSLRDTQYF	TGTGCTAGTGGTTTGGGACTTTCCCTTAGGGATACGCAGTATTTT
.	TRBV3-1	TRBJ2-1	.	CASSPENFGQFF	TGTGCCAGCAGCCCAGAGAATTTTGGGCAGTTCTTC
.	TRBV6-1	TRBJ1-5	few	CASSTGSENQPQHF	TGTGCCAGCAGTACAGGGTCGGAGAATCAGCCCCAGCATTTT
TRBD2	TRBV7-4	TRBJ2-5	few	CASSLALSGGREWGETQYF	TGTGCCAGCAGCTTAGCGCTTTCGGGGGGACGCGAGTGGGGAGAGACCCAGTACTTC
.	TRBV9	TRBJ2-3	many	CASSPVNDTQYF	TGTGCCAGCAGCCCCGTTAACGATACGCAGTATTTT
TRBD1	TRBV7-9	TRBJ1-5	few	CASSLGIGQGDQPQHF	TGTGCCAGCAGCCTGGGTATCGGACAGGGGGATCAGCCCCAGCATTTT
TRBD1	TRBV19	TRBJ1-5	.	CASSKSDRGTQPQHF	TGTGCCAGTAGTAAATCGGACAGGGGGACTCAGCCCCAGCATTTT
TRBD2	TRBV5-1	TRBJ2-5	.	CASSSSRTSGDQETQYF	TGCGCCAGCAGCTCATCCCGGACTAGCGGCGACCAAGAGACCCAGTACTTC
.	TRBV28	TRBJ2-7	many	CAISLVVGIEQYF	TGTGCCATCTCCTTGGTGGTGGGAATCGAGCAGTACTTC
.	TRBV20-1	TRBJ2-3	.	CSASSRSGADTQYF	TGCAGTGCTAGTTCTAGGAGTGGGGCAGATACGCAGTATTTT
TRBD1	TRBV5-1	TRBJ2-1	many	CASSLGQGAFNEQFF	TGCGCCAGCAGCTTGGGACAGGGGGCATTCAATGAGCAGTTCTTC
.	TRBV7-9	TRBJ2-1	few	CASRPSGGPNEQFF	TGTGCCAGCAGACCCAGTGGCGGACCCAATGAGCAGTTCTTC
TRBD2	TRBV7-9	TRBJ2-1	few	CASSLGAGGKVNEQFF	TGTGCCAGCAGCTTGGGAGCGGGAGGGAAGGTCAATGAGCAGTTCTTC
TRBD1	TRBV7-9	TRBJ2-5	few	CASSAGQGKETQYF	TGTGCCAGCAGCGCCGGACAGGGCAAAGAGACCCAGTACTTC
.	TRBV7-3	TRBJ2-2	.	CASSLRAITGELFF	TGTGCCAGCAGCTTAAGGGCCATCACCGGGGAGCTGTTTTTT
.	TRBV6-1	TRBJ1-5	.	CASSESRLTRHF	TGTGCCAGCAGTGAAAGTAGACTTACTAGACATTTT
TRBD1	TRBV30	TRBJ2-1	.	CAWSVETGNHEQFF	TGTGCCTGGAGTGTGGAGACAGGGAACCATGAGCAGTTCTTC
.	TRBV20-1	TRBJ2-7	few	CSAYRRLNPYEQYF	TGCAGTGCTTACCGTAGACTGAATCCCTACGAGCAGTACTTC
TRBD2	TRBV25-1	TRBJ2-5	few	CASSELRASGKETQYF	TGTGCCAGCAGTGAATTAAGGGCTAGCGGGAAGGAGACCCAGTACTTC
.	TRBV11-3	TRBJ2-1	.	CASSKGSENEQFF	TGTGCCAGCAGCAAGGGGTCAGAGAATGAGCAGTTCTTC
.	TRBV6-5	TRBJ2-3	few	CASSSRTPAMADTQYF	TGTGCCAGCAGTTCACGGACTCCCGCGATGGCAGATACGCAGTATTTT
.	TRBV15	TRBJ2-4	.	CATSSGRYIQYF	TGTGCCACCAGCAGTGGACGGTACATTCAGTACTTC
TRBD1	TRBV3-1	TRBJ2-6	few	CASSQPTGVRESGANVLTF	TGTGCCAGCAGCCAACCGACAGGGGTGAGGGAGTCCGGGGCCAACGTCCTGACTTTC
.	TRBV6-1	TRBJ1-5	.	CASRRGAYSNQPQHF	TGTGCCAGCAGAAGAGGGGCCTATAGCAATCAGCCCCAGCATTTT
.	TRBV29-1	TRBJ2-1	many	CSVYPANEQFF	TGCAGCGTCTATCCAGCCAATGAGCAGTTCTTC
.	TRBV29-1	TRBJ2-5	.	CSASLGTPLETQYF	TGCAGCGCCTCGCTCGGGACACCTCTAGAGACCCAGTACTTC
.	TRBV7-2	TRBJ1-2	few	CASSRRRTRGGYTF	TGTGCCAGCAGCCGACGCAGGACAAGGGGAGGCTACACCTTC
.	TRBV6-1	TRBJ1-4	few	CASSVGGGASPLFF	TGTGCCAGCAGTGTGGGTGGGGGCGCATCCCCCCTGTTTTTT
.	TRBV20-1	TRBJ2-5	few	CSARVGGASETQYF	TGCAGTGCTAGAGTCGGCGGAGCCTCGGAGACCCAGTACTTC
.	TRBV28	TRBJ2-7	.	CASMWTGAYEQYF	TGTGCCAGCATGTGGACGGGGGCCTACGAGCAGTACTTC
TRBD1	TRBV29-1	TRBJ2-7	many	CSVEEGDRGFEQYF	TGCAGCGTTGAAGAGGGGGACAGGGGGTTCGAGCAGTACTTC
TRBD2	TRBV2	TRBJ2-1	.	CASIGGGGLHNEQFF	TGTGCCAGCATTGGGGGGGGAGGGCTTCACAATGAGCAGTTCTTC
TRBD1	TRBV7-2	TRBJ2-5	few	CASSANRGQETQYF	TGTGCCAGCAGCGCCAACAGGGGTCAAGAGACCCAGTACTTC
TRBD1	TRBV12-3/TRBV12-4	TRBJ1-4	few	CASSLGTGTNEKLFF	TGTGCCAGCAGTTTGGGGACAGGGACTAATGAAAAACTGTTTTTT
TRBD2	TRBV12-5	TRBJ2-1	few	CASGQGLAGVYEQFF	TGTGCTAGTGGTCAAGGACTAGCGGGAGTTTATGAGCAGTTCTTC
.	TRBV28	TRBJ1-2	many	CASSLGVGTYGYTF	TGTGCCAGCAGTTTGGGAGTCGGGACTTATGGCTACACCTTC
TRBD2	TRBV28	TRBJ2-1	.	CAITPQRAGGKSSYNEQFF	TGTGCCATCACGCCCCAGAGAGCGGGGGGGAAAAGCTCCTACAATGAGCAGTTCTTC
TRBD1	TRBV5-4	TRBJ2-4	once	CASSTGTAVIKKNRQYF	TGTGCCAGCAGTACCGGGACAGCCGTAATCAAGAAAAACAGGCAGTACTTC
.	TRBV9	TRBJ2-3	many	CASRPNTDTQYF	TGTGCCAGCAGACCTAACACAGATACGCAGTATTTT
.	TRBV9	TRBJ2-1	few	CASSFGPLTHEQFF	TGTGCCAGCAGCTTTGGCCCCCTGACCCATGAGCAGTTCTTC
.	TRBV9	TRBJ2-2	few	CASSSISSLAGELFF	TGTGCCAGCAGCTCCATTTCTTCCTTGGCCGGGGAGCTGTTTTTT
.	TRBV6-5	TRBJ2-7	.	CASSYLSTFRSPYEQYF	TGTGCCAGCAGTTACTTGTCAACTTTTCGTTCCCCCTACGAGCAGTACTTC
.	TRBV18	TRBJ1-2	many	CASSPPGGNGYTF	TGTGCCAGCTCACCTCCGGGGGGAAATGGCTACACCTTC
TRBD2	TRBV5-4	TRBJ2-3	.	CASSPAGPGGDTQYF	TGTGCCAGCAGCCCTGCCGGTCCGGGGGGAGATACGCAGTATTTT
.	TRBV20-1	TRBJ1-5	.	CSASLGGFVGNQPQHF	TGCAGTGCTTCTTTGGGGGGGTTTGTTGGGAATCAGCCCCAGCATTTT
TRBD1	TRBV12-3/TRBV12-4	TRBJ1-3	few	CASSWGTGGTYTIYF	TGTGCCAGCAGCTGGGGGACAGGGGGTACATACACCATATATTTT
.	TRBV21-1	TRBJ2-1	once	CASSEVTIQREFF	TGTGCCAGCAGCGAGGTAACCATTCAGAGGGAGTTCTTC